A selection of T cell receptor beta chains follows, all from one sample in a study of T cell responses to AZD1222 COVID-19 vaccine. Sequencing used immunoSEQ multiplex PCR; TCRdb keeps in-frame clones, though not all of them. The sample shows 85,000 to 90,000 clones, around 88% of them seen only once. The sequenced sample was peripheral blood, obtained on day 0 of MenACWY control vaccination. These receptors originate from an adult in good health. Both conserved end residues are part of each CDR3. Fields, in order: V gene, clone size, J gene, D gene, CDR3 protein, CDR3 DNA. D genes are given only for firm matches. Part of the rows lack a size; the others show once, few, many or a class for expanded clones.

V gene: TRBV4-3; clone size: .; J gene: TRBJ1-2; D gene: TRBD1; CDR3 protein: CASSQDQGDYGYTF; CDR3 DNA: TGCGCCAGCAGCCAAGATCAGGGGGACTATGGCTACACCTTC
V gene: TRBV5-4; clone size: .; J gene: TRBJ1-2; D gene: TRBD1; CDR3 protein: CASSQGRVKGQGSYGYTF; CDR3 DNA: TGTGCCAGCAGCCAGGGGCGGGTCAAGGGACAGGGGTCCTATGGCTACACCTTC
V gene: TRBV4-3; clone size: .; J gene: TRBJ2-3; D gene: .; CDR3 protein: CASSQDSGEAYTQYF; CDR3 DNA: TGCGCCAGCAGCCAAGATTCGGGGGAAGCCTATACGCAGTATTTT
V gene: TRBV2; clone size: .; J gene: TRBJ1-4; D gene: TRBD1; CDR3 protein: CASSAGQGREKLFF; CDR3 DNA: TGTGCCAGCAGTGCGGGACAGGGGAGGGAAAAACTGTTTTTT
V gene: TRBV5-1; clone size: .; J gene: TRBJ2-3; D gene: .; CDR3 protein: CASSSLEGGSLSDTQYF; CDR3 DNA: TGCGCCAGCAGCTCCTTGGAGGGGGGCAGTTTGTCAGATACGCAGTATTTT
V gene: TRBV3-1/TRBV3-2; clone size: .; J gene: TRBJ1-5; D gene: .; CDR3 protein: CASSQGTGTGQPQHF; CDR3 DNA: TGTGCCAGCAGCCAAGGAACGGGAACGGGTCAGCCCCAGCATTTT
V gene: TRBV12-3/TRBV12-4; clone size: .; J gene: TRBJ1-1; D gene: TRBD1; CDR3 protein: CASKRQGSTEAFF; CDR3 DNA: TGTGCCAGCAAGCGACAGGGAAGCACTGAAGCTTTCTTT
V gene: TRBV27; clone size: .; J gene: TRBJ1-2; D gene: TRBD1; CDR3 protein: CASSKGQGNYGYTF; CDR3 DNA: TGTGCCAGCAGCAAGGGACAGGGGAACTATGGCTACACCTTC
V gene: TRBV10-3; clone size: .; J gene: TRBJ1-3; D gene: TRBD1; CDR3 protein: CAISSDRDSGNTIYF; CDR3 DNA: TGTGCCATCAGTTCTGACAGGGACTCTGGAAACACCATATATTTT
V gene: TRBV25-1; clone size: once; J gene: TRBJ1-2; D gene: .; CDR3 protein: CASSEPGGFPYGYTF; CDR3 DNA: TGTGCCAGCAGTGAACCTGGGGGATTCCCCTATGGCTACACCTTC
V gene: TRBV3-1/TRBV3-2; clone size: .; J gene: TRBJ1-2; D gene: TRBD1; CDR3 protein: CASSQGPPWGTGKRRGYGYTF; CDR3 DNA: TGTGCCAGCAGCCAAGGCCCCCCCTGGGGGACAGGGAAAAGAAGAGGCTATGGCTACACCTTC
V gene: TRBV6-6; clone size: .; J gene: TRBJ2-2; D gene: .; CDR3 protein: CASSPGSGELFF; CDR3 DNA: TGTGCCAGCAGTCCAGGGTCCGGGGAGCTGTTTTTT
V gene: TRBV2; clone size: .; J gene: TRBJ2-6; D gene: .; CDR3 protein: CASSAAGTGANVLTF; CDR3 DNA: TGTGCCAGCAGTGCGGCCGGGACTGGGGCCAACGTCCTGACTTTC
V gene: TRBV21-1; clone size: .; J gene: TRBJ2-3; D gene: .; CDR3 protein: CASSKEGTGGTDTQYF; CDR3 DNA: TGTGCCAGCAGCAAAGAAGGGACAGGGGGCACAGATACGCAGTATTTT
V gene: TRBV6-5; clone size: .; J gene: TRBJ1-6; D gene: .; CDR3 protein: CASSYSLSSYNSPLHF; CDR3 DNA: TGTGCCAGCAGTTACTCGTTGAGCTCCTATAATTCACCCCTCCACTTT
V gene: TRBV3-1/TRBV3-2; clone size: once; J gene: TRBJ2-2; D gene: TRBD1; CDR3 protein: CASSQRRQGGELFF; CDR3 DNA: TGTGCCAGCAGCCAACGACGACAGGGAGGGGAGCTGTTTTTT
V gene: TRBV7-6; clone size: .; J gene: TRBJ1-2; D gene: TRBD1; CDR3 protein: CASSLRDRDPYGYTF; CDR3 DNA: TGTGCCAGCAGCCTCCGGGACAGAGACCCTTATGGCTACACCTTC
V gene: TRBV5-8; clone size: .; J gene: TRBJ1-2; D gene: .; CDR3 protein: CASSFGTARGYTF; CDR3 DNA: TGTGCCAGCAGCTTTGGTACAGCTCGGGGCTACACCTTC
V gene: TRBV12-3/TRBV12-4; clone size: .; J gene: TRBJ2-3; D gene: .; CDR3 protein: CASHLGDLGTQYF; CDR3 DNA: TGTGCCAGCCATCTAGGGGACTTGGGTACGCAGTATTTT
V gene: TRBV21-1; clone size: .; J gene: TRBJ2-1; D gene: .; CDR3 protein: CASSRPCEFERIGEQFF; CDR3 DNA: TGTGCCAGCAGCAGACCCTGCGAGTTCGAACGGATAGGCGAGCAGTTCTTC
V gene: TRBV19; clone size: few; J gene: TRBJ1-5; D gene: .; CDR3 protein: CASSIDAAGGQPQHF; CDR3 DNA: TGTGCCAGTAGTATAGATGCAGCAGGTGGTCAGCCCCAGCATTTT
V gene: TRBV5-1; clone size: .; J gene: TRBJ2-3; D gene: TRBD1; CDR3 protein: CASSTRQGGSTDTQYF; CDR3 DNA: TGCGCCAGCAGCACGAGACAGGGCGGCTCCACAGATACGCAGTATTTT
V gene: TRBV9; clone size: .; J gene: TRBJ1-1; D gene: .; CDR3 protein: CASSVAHLNTEAFF; CDR3 DNA: TGTGCCAGCAGCGTAGCGCACTTGAACACTGAAGCTTTCTTT
V gene: TRBV2; clone size: .; J gene: TRBJ1-2; D gene: .; CDR3 protein: CASFLDTSYGYTF; CDR3 DNA: TGTGCCAGCTTTTTGGACACCAGCTATGGCTACACCTTC
V gene: TRBV2; clone size: .; J gene: TRBJ1-2; D gene: TRBD1; CDR3 protein: CASSEPGQGYGYTF; CDR3 DNA: TGTGCCAGCAGTGAGCCGGGACAGGGATATGGCTACACCTTC
V gene: TRBV7-2; clone size: .; J gene: TRBJ1-1; D gene: TRBD1; CDR3 protein: CASSLHGQGAEAFF; CDR3 DNA: TGTGCCAGCAGCTTACACGGACAGGGGGCTGAAGCTTTCTTT